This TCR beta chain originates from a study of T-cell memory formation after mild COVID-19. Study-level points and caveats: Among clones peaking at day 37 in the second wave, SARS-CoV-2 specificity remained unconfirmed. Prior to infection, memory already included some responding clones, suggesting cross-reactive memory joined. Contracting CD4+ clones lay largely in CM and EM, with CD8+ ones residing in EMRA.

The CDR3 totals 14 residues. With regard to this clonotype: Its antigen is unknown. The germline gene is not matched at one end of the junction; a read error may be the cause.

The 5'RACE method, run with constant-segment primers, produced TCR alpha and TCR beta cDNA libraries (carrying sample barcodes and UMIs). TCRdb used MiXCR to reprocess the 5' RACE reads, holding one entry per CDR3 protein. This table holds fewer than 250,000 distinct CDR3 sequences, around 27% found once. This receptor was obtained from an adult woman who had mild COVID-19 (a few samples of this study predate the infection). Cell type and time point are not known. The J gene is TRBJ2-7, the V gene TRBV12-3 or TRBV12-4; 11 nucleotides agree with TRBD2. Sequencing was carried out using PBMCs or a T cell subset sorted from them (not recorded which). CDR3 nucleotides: TGTGCCAGCAGTCTAGCGGGGGGAATCTACGAGCAGTACTTC. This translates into CASSLAGGIYEQYF.